Listed here is a single T cell receptor (beta chain). Its antigen is unidentified. This sample is part of a study of response to subunit inactivated influenza vaccine. TCRdb reprocessed the RT-PCR reads with MiXCR, giving one entry per CDR3 protein. Among about 650,000 distinct CDR3 sequences listed, around a sixth were seen once. Whole-study findings and limits: Authors proposed each seasonal influenza vaccination draws in few new T cells.

V was shortened by 10 bases and J by 5 bases, with 14 bases between the two germline ends. The V gene's germline CDR1 is SEHNR and CDR2 FQNEAQ (reference sequence). CDR3 size: 12 residues. The TCR comes from a man between 45 and 60 years old who received an inactivated influenza vaccine. The chain combines TRBV7-9 with TRBJ1-1, with a tentative D call TRBD1 (5 bases). The sequenced sample was PBMCs from blood, obtained about 11 days after vaccination. CDR3: CATGGAGTEAFF. The CDR3 DNA reads as TGTGCCACTGGAGGGGCCGGGACTGAAGCTTTCTTT.